Below are 28 T cell receptor beta chains sequenced from a single sample in a study of early T cells in non-severe SARS-CoV-2 infection. TCRdb ran MiXCR on the 5' RACE reads and lists one entry per CDR3 protein. This sample yields 100,000 or so distinct CDR3 sequences, of which under 15% are seen a single time; approximately 6% belongs to the top ten. Sequenced: whole blood. The receptors were gathered from an adult who was a healthcare worker with PCR-confirmed SARS-CoV-2 infection or an uninfected control (not recorded which).

In this sample, this clonotype turned up a few times. The chain couples TRBV28 to TRBJ2-7; TRBD2 matches at 13 bases. CDR3 length: 16 residues. Germline loops: CDR1 MDHEN, CDR2 SYDVKM. With 5 bases clipped from V and 2 bases from J, the junction kept 6 bases outside the gene matches. CDR3 protein: CASSTGLAGRAYEQYF. Here the CDR3 DNA reads TGTGCCAGCAGTACGGGACTAGCGGGACGAGCCTACGAGCAGTACTTC.

The chain employs TRBV29-1 and TRBJ2-1; perhaps TRBD1 as D (6 bases). This CDR3 is built from 12 residues. Trimming stripped 7 bases from V and 1 base from J, with 8 bases between. Germline V gives CDR1 SQVTM, CDR2 ANQGSEA. The CDR3 is CSGDTSYNEQFF. The CDR3 DNA reads TGCAGCGGGGACACTTCCTACAATGAGCAGTTCTTC.

This clonotype was recorded many times. The chain has TRBV6-5 and TRBJ1-4; 7 bases fit TRBD1. This CDR3 is built from 16 residues. Germline V gene sequence: CDR1 MNHEY, CDR2 SVGAGI. The J segment lost 8 bases and the V segment lost 0 bases, leaving 9 bases of the junction unmatched. The CDR3, as DNA: TGTGCCAGCAGTTACTCCTGGACAGGAGTGGGAGAAAAACTGTTTTTT. Protein sequence: CASSYSWTGVGEKLFF.

V is TRBV12-3 or TRBV12-4 and J is TRBJ1-5; possible D gene TRBD1, 5 bases. V was trimmed by 1 base and J by 3 bases, leaving 10 bases between them. The CDR3 runs to 15 residues. For the CDR3, the DNA is TGTGCCAGCAGTTTAGGCGACAGTCCCAATCAGCCCCAGCATTTT. This translates into CASSLGDSPNQPQHF.

The J gene is TRBJ2-3, the V gene TRBV9, with a possible D match to TRBD2 (5 bases). V shed 2 bases and J shed 4 bases, with 11 bases lying between them. There are 14 residues in the CDR3. From germline, CDR1 is SGDLS and CDR2 YYNGEE. CDR3 DNA sequence: TGTGCCAGCAGCGTTCGCCTAGCCCCAGATACGCAGTATTTT. The encoded protein is CASSVRLAPDTQYF.

CDR3 in amino acids: CATADTTSNEQFF. Written as DNA, the CDR3 is TGTGCCACCGCCGACACCACTAGCAATGAGCAGTTCTTC. J is TRBJ2-1 and V is TRBV24-1, with D maybe TRBD2 (5 bases). Trimming left V 9 bases short and J 6 bases short, with 14 bases between. The CDR3 spans 13 residues. In germline, CDR1 is KGHDR, CDR2 SFDVKD.

This clonotype has a handful of counts. The genes are TRBV12-3 or TRBV12-4 and TRBJ1-1; D is unclear. The CDR3 is 13 amino acids. Trimming took 5 bases from V and 6 from J, leaving 13 bases between them. CDR3 sequence (DNA): TGTGCCAGCAGTCGGGAGTCCCCCCCTGAAGCTTTCTTT. This codes for CASSRESPPEAFF.

This chain's CDR3 is CASSQDVYWGWSGSSETDTQYF. The CDR3 nucleotides are TGCGCCAGCAGCCAAGATGTCTATTGGGGGTGGAGCGGGAGTAGTGAGACAGATACGCAGTATTTT. V usage is TRBV4-3 and J usage is TRBJ2-3, with 8 bases fitting TRBD2. J gave up 3 bases and V 0 bases, and 23 bases lay outside the gene matches. Per the germline V gene, CDR1 is LGHNA and CDR2 is YSLEER. This CDR3 has 22 residues.

This chain connects TRBV12-3 or TRBV12-4 to TRBJ2-3, with D hard to call. CDR3 length: 13 residues. The V and J ends lost 3 bases and 2 bases respectively, with 6 bases between them. The CDR3 loop is CASSLGSTDTQYF. The CDR3 DNA is TGTGCCAGCAGTTTGGGCTCCACAGATACGCAGTATTTT.

This clonotype was observed many times. The chain has TRBV20-1 and TRBJ1-5, with D possibly matching TRBD1 (5 bases). The germline gives CDR1 DFQATT, CDR2 SNEGSKA (reference sequence). Deletions cut 6 bases from V and 4 bases from J, with 16 bases between. The length of the CDR3 is 14 residues. Here the CDR3 reads CSAPSTGGNQPQHF. The CDR3 DNA is TGCAGTGCCCCCTCGACGGGGGGGAATCAGCCCCAGCATTTT.

This clonotype was counted many times. The V call is TRBV12-3 or TRBV12-4, the J call TRBJ2-1; possible D gene TRBD1, 5 bases. V was trimmed by 2 bases and J by 5 bases, leaving 16 bases between them. CDR3 length: 16 residues. The CDR3 nucleotides read TGTGCCAGCAGTTTACCAGGGTCGGTGGGGCACAATGAGCAGTTCTTC. Its protein product is CASSLPGSVGHNEQFF.

There are a few counts of this clonotype. At one end, the junction sequence differs from germline, possibly due to a read error. The chain recombines TRBV2 with TRBJ1-2; 7 bases map to TRBD1. The CDR3 spans 13 residues. Looked up from germline, CDR1 is SNHLY and CDR2 is FYNNEI. In nucleotides, the CDR3 is TGTGCCAGCAGCGAAGGGGGCGGCTATGGCTACACCTTC. This gives the protein CASSEGGGYGYTF.

A few counts support this clonotype. The chain uses TRBV4-3 and TRBJ2-1; 8 nucleotides line up with TRBD2. The V and J ends lost 3 bases and 8 bases, in that order; junction bases with no gene match: 15. The CDR3 is 17 residues long. CDR1 and CDR2 (germline): LGHNA, YSLEER. The CDR3 reads CASSQEFGSGARDEQFF. CDR3 nucleotide sequence: TGCGCCAGCAGCCAGGAGTTTGGTAGCGGGGCCAGGGATGAGCAGTTCTTC.

This clonotype was counted at least ten times. The chain links TRBV11-3 to TRBJ2-7; D remains unclear. The germline V gene has CDR1 SGHNT and CDR2 YENEEA. This CDR3 contains 12 residues. Trimming stripped 0 bases from V and 6 bases from J, with 6 bases between. The CDR3 DNA reads TGTGCCAGCAGCTTAGATCTTGGCGAGCAGTACTTC. This gives the protein CASSLDLGEQYF.

This clonotype was found a few times. V usage is TRBV3-1 and J usage is TRBJ2-3; D remains unclear. Germline CDR1 and CDR2: LGHDT and YNNKEL (reference sequence). The ends were cut back, 4 bases at V and 2 bases at J, with 10 bases in the middle. The CDR3 loop spans 14 amino acids. DNA of the CDR3: TGTGCCAGCAGCCCCCGGTCACCCACAGATACGCAGTATTTT. This gives the protein CASSPRSPTDTQYF.

This clonotype showed up just a few times. The chain combines TRBV20-1 with TRBJ2-3; D remains unclear. The germline V gene has CDR1 DFQATT and CDR2 SNEGSKA (reference sequence). The CDR3 contains 13 residues. Deletions cut 0 bases from V and 2 bases from J, with 6 bases between. The CDR3 DNA reads as TGCAGTGCTAGAGAGCGGAACACAGATACGCAGTATTTT. Translation gives CSARERNTDTQYF.

This clonotype was observed at least ten times. The genes are TRBV11-2 and TRBJ1-1; 9 bases align to TRBD1. Trimming took 2 bases from V and 6 from J; bases not matched to a gene: 7. Germline CDR1 SGHAT, CDR2 FQNNGV. The CDR3 length is 15 residues. The CDR3 loop reads CASSLMGQGGSEAFF. The CDR3 DNA follows: TGTGCCAGCAGCTTAATGGGACAGGGTGGCTCTGAAGCTTTCTTT.

CDR3 bases: TGTGCCAGCAGTACAGGGGTAGAAGATACGCAGTATTTT. Translated, it gives CASSTGVEDTQYF. V and J are TRBV28 and TRBJ2-3; 7 nucleotides line up with TRBD1. V trimming: 5 bases; J trimming: 5 bases; junction bases outside the gene matches: 4. Germline CDR1 MDHEN, CDR2 SYDVKM. The CDR3 spans 13 residues.

The table lists this clonotype with a few counts. This chain uses TRBV4-1 with TRBJ2-2; 9 bases agree with TRBD2. Germline V CDR1 and CDR2: MGHRA, YSYEKL. The CDR3 is 18 residues long. The V and J ends lost 2 bases and 0 bases, in that order; junction bases with no gene match: 7. CDR3 in DNA: TGCGCCAGCAGCCAAAAAGTCCCTAGCGGGACGAACACCGGGGAGCTGTTTTTT. Translating it yields CASSQKVPSGTNTGELFF.

The rearrangement uses TRBV28 and TRBJ2-5; perhaps D is TRBD1 or TRBD2 (5 bases each). The CDR3 covers 15 residues. The germline V gene has CDR1 MDHEN and CDR2 SYDVKM. Trimming cost V 2 bases and J 0 bases, with 10 bases left between them. The CDR3 sequence: CASSLGGLYQETQYF. In DNA form, the CDR3 reads TGTGCCAGCAGTTTAGGGGGATTATACCAAGAGACCCAGTACTTC. The full variable domain, its missing parts supplied by reference TRBV28 and TRBJ2-5, is DVKVTQSSRYLVKRTGEKVFLECVQDMDHENMFWYRQDPGLGLRLIYFSYDVKMKEKGDIPEGYSVSREKKERFSLILESASTNQTSMYLCASSLGGLYQETQYFGPGTRLLVL.

This clonotype appeared many times. The chain links TRBV14 to TRBJ2-1, with 11 bases aligning to TRBD2. The ends lost 3 bases at V and 13 bases at J; junction bases unmatched: 5. The germline V gene has CDR1 SGHDN and CDR2 FVKESK. The CDR3 length is 13 residues. DNA of the CDR3: TGTGCCAGCAGCCATCTAGCGGGAGGTACTCAGTTCTTC. It yields the protein CASSHLAGGTQFF.

In this sample, this clonotype turned up many times. The gene calls are TRBV2 and TRBJ2-6; 7 bases map to TRBD1. This CDR3 is built from 14 residues. The germline V gene encodes CDR1 SNHLY and CDR2 FYNNEI. V was pared by 6 bases and J by 3 bases, with 2 bases of the junction left unmatched. The CDR3: CASRQGFGANVLTF. The CDR3 bases are TGTGCCAGCAGACAGGGGTTTGGGGCCAACGTCCTGACTTTC.

The rearrangement uses TRBV20-1 and TRBJ2-7; 10 bases are a match to TRBD1. CDR3 length: 14 residues. Germline V lookup: CDR1 DFQATT, CDR2 SNEGSKA (reference sequence). V shed 2 bases, J shed 4 bases, and the junction held 5 bases outside the gene matches. CDR3 DNA: TGCAGTGCTAGAAGGGGACAGGGGTCGTACGAGCAGTACTTC. Protein: CSARRGQGSYEQYF.

The V call is TRBV5-1, the J call TRBJ1-4; D is undetermined. V was pared by 2 bases and J by 7 bases, with 12 bases between. The CDR3 spans 14 residues. Germline V gives CDR1 SGHRS, CDR2 YFSETQ. CDR3: CASSLGTGPEKLFF. The CDR3 region has the DNA TGCGCCAGCAGCTTAGGAACTGGTCCTGAAAAACTGTTTTTT.

J is TRBJ1-6 and V is TRBV4-1; no definite D call. There are 16 residues in the CDR3. Per the germline V gene, CDR1 is MGHRA and CDR2 is YSYEKL. Trimming stripped 0 bases from V and 8 bases from J, with 14 bases between. Written as DNA, the CDR3 is TGCGCCAGCAGCCAAGACATGAGCGGTTATTATTCACCCCTCCACTTT. Its protein product is CASSQDMSGYYSPLHF.

The chain couples TRBV5-1 to TRBJ2-7, with D perhaps being TRBD1 or TRBD2 (5 bases each). The germline CDR1 and CDR2 sequences are SGHRS and YFSETQ. This CDR3 spans 15 amino acids. Trimming stripped 6 bases from V and 4 bases from J, with 20 bases between. The CDR3 DNA sequence: TGCGCCAGCACCCCTGGGGACCCTTTGAAATACGAGCAGTACTTC. This translates into CASTPGDPLKYEQYF.

The chain employs TRBV6-5 and TRBJ2-7, with a tentative D call TRBD2 (6 bases). The length of the CDR3 is 16 residues. CDR1 is MNHEY, CDR2 SVGAGI, per germline. The germline V and J ends were trimmed by 2 bases and 3 bases, with 17 bases remaining between them. The DNA of the CDR3 is TGTGCCAGCAGTTACCGGGACCCGAAGGGAGGCTACGAGCAGTACTTC. Translated: CASSYRDPKGGYEQYF.

J is TRBJ2-7 and V is TRBV9; TRBD1 aligns across 7 bases. The V and J ends lost 0 bases and 2 bases, in that order; junction bases with no gene match: 2. Germline V CDR1 and CDR2: SGDLS, YYNGEE. The length of the CDR3 is 14 residues. This CDR3 reads CASSVGTGPYEQYF. The CDR3, as DNA: TGTGCCAGCAGCGTAGGGACAGGACCCTACGAGCAGTACTTC.